The 5 T cell receptor beta chains listed next were all sequenced from one sample in a study of CD8 T cells in Susac syndrome. RNA totalling roughly 0.45 to 1 ug underwent reverse transcription with random hexamers. TCRdb passed the immunoSEQ multiplex PCR reads through MiXCR, listing each CDR3 protein once. The sample yields around 170,000 distinct CDR3 sequences, more than 85% seen once. The sample consisted of CD8+ T cells from PBMCs. The receptors were gathered from a human donor with Susac syndrome.

This chain joins TRBV11-2 and TRBJ2-7; no clear D gene. Germline CDR1 and CDR2: SGHAT and FQNNGV. Trimming cost V 4 bases and J 4 bases, with 20 bases left between them. The CDR3 runs to 16 residues. This CDR3 reads CASSSSDRPHYYEQYF. DNA of the CDR3: TGTGCCAGCAGCTCCTCAGACCGGCCTCATTATTACGAGCAGTACTTC.

This sequence joins TRBV7-9 and TRBJ1-1, with 7 bases identical to TRBD1. Germline CDR1 SEHNR, CDR2 FQNEAQ (reference sequence). The CDR3 spans 13 residues. V lost 5 bases, J lost 6 bases, and 6 bases stayed unmatched. The CDR3 DNA sequence: TGTGCCAGCAGCAAACAGGGGTACGCTGAAGCTTTCTTT. This translates into CASSKQGYAEAFF.

The rearrangement uses TRBV9 and TRBJ2-7; D is possibly TRBD2 (5 bases). Between the trimmed V and J ends, which lost 0 bases and 6 bases, there was a span of 10 bases. The V gene's germline CDR1 is SGDLS and CDR2 YYNGEE. The CDR3 totals 13 residues. CDR3 DNA: TGTGCCAGCAGCGTAGGCGGGCTTTCCGAGCAGTACTTC. Translating it yields CASSVGGLSEQYF.

V is TRBV21-1 and J is TRBJ2-1; the table calls TRBD1, which could not be checked here. TRBV21-1 is flagged as a pseudogene. The CDR3 is 15 amino acids. The CDR3 loop reads CASSKGGGTTNEQFF. The CDR3 region has the DNA TGTGCCAGCAGCAAAGGGGGCGGGACTACCAATGAGCAGTTCTTC.

V and J are TRBV29-1 and TRBJ2-6; D could derive from TRBD1 or TRBD2 (5 bases each). V lost 3 bases to trimming and J lost 0 bases, with 12 bases between them. The germline CDR1 and CDR2 sequences are SQVTM and ANQGSEA. The CDR3 sequence is 16 residues long. This CDR3 reads CSVEGDPISGANVLTF. In DNA, the CDR3 is TGCAGCGTTGAGGGGGATCCCATCTCTGGGGCCAACGTCCTGACTTTC. Using reference TRBV29-1 and TRBJ2-6 for the parts outside the CDR3, the full variable domain is SAVISQKPSRDICQRGTSLTIQCQVDSQVTMMFWYRQQPGQSLTLIATANQGSEATYESGFVIDKFPISRPNLTFSTLTVSNMSPEDSSIYLCSVEGDPISGANVLTFGAGSRLTVL.